A single sample gave rise to the 13 T cell receptor beta chains below, sequenced in a study of shared clonotypes between healthy human individuals. Sequenced by immunoSEQ multiplex PCR; TCRdb stores in-frame clones only, minus some. The sample lists 2 million to 2.5 million clones, more than 90% occurring once. The sequencing sample was made of naive CD4+ T cells sorted from blood. Described subset: CD45RA+ positively selected. The receptors here all came from a man aged 18 to 30 in good health.

V usage is TRBV14 and J usage is TRBJ1-2; a weak D match, TRBD1 (6 bases). This CDR3 has 14 residues. V dropped 5 bases and J dropped 4 bases, with 14 bases sitting between them. Germline values: CDR1 SGHDN, CDR2 FVKESK. The CDR3 DNA follows: TGTGCCAGCAGCGGGCGGGGGGCTGGCTATGGCTACACCTTC. It translates to CASSGRGAGYGYTF.

The V and J genes are TRBV21-1 and TRBJ2-7; the D call TRBD1 from the table was never checked on the DNA. TRBV21-1 constitutes a pseudogene. The CDR3 consists of 17 residues. This CDR3 is CASSKVNNREGLYEQYF. The CDR3 bases are TGTGCCAGCAGCAAAGTAAATAACAGGGAAGGACTCTACGAGCAGTACTTC.

The genes are TRBV5-4 and TRBJ2-3; D remains ambiguous. The CDR3 runs 14 residues. CDR1 is SGHNT, CDR2 YYREEE, per germline (reference sequence). Trimming stripped 0 bases from V and 4 bases from J, with 9 bases between. Here the CDR3 reads CASSLARGSDTQYF. The CDR3 DNA is TGTGCCAGCAGCTTGGCTAGAGGATCAGATACGCAGTATTTT.

V gene TRBV6-5 combines with J gene TRBJ2-7; D might be TRBD1 or TRBD2, each matching 5 bases. Germline lookup yields CDR1 MNHEY and CDR2 SVGAGI. This CDR3 comprises 11 residues. The V end was cut by 6 bases, the J end by 6 bases, with 9 bases between. The CDR3 region has the DNA TGTGCCAGCAGCCGGGACCTCGAGCAGTACTTC. Amino acids: CASSRDLEQYF.

The rearrangement uses TRBV6-5 and TRBJ1-2; 8 nucleotides line up with TRBD1. V was pared by 5 bases and J by 0 bases, with 5 bases of the junction left unmatched. Germline V lookup: CDR1 MNHEY, CDR2 SVGAGI. CDR3 length: 15 amino acids. CDR3 bases: TGTGCCAGCAGTAGACAGGGGATACCTAACTATGGCTACACCTTC. As protein: CASSRQGIPNYGYTF.

The rearrangement joins TRBV30 to TRBJ2-3, with 8 positions matching TRBD1. The CDR3 is 13 amino acids. Unmatched junction bases numbered 6, after V lost 8 bases and J lost 2 bases. The germline V gene encodes CDR1 GTSNPN and CDR2 SVGIG (reference sequence). CDR3 in DNA: TGTGCCGTACCGGACAGGGTCACAGATACGCAGTATTTT. This translates into CAVPDRVTDTQYF.

The rearrangement joins TRBV2 to TRBJ2-7; 9 bases align to TRBD2. The V segment lost 7 bases and the J segment 2 bases; nucleotides outside the gene matches: 6. Per the germline V gene, CDR1 is SNHLY and CDR2 is FYNNEI. CDR3 size: 14 residues. The CDR3 is CASMREGVAYEQYF. CDR3 DNA: TGTGCCAGCATGCGGGAGGGAGTTGCCTACGAGCAGTACTTC.

The V and J genes are TRBV29-1 and TRBJ2-7; a possible D gene is TRBD1 (6 bases). The germline V gene encodes CDR1 SQVTM and CDR2 ANQGSEA. With 5 bases removed from V and 6 bases from J, the gap between germline ends came to 11 bases. The CDR3 is 11 residues long. DNA for the CDR3: TGCAGCGTTATGACAGGTCTCGAGCAGTACTTC. It translates to CSVMTGLEQYF.

J is TRBJ2-5 and V is TRBV30, with D possibly TRBD2 on 6 matching bases. The length of the CDR3 is 15 residues. CDR1 and CDR2 (germline): GTSNPN, SVGIG (reference sequence). Deletions cut 0 bases from V and 5 bases from J, with 16 bases between. DNA of the CDR3: TGTGCCTGGAGTGTACCCACAGGAGGGTCCGAGACCCAGTACTTC. It is translated as CAWSVPTGGSETQYF. Supplemented by reference TRBV30 and TRBJ2-5, the full variable domain reads SQTIHQWPATLVQPVGSPLSLECTVEGTSNPNLYWYRQAAGRGLQLLFYSVGIGQISSEVPQNLSASRPQDRQFILSSKKLLLSDSGFYLCAWSVPTGGSETQYFGPGTRLLVL.

J is TRBJ2-7 and V is TRBV12-2; the table gives TRBD1 as D, unverified against the DNA. TRBV12-2 is tagged as a pseudogene. The CDR3 has 15 amino acids. Here the CDR3 DNA reads TGTGCAAGTCGCTATGGGACAGGGGGCTGCCACGAGCAGTACTTC. This codes for CASRYGTGGCHEQYF.

As for this clone: Compared with germline, one end of the junction differs, possibly owing to a read error. The genes are TRBV6-1 and TRBJ1-6; D is undetermined. The CDR3 spans 13 residues. From germline, CDR1 is MNHNS and CDR2 SASEGT. CDR3 DNA sequence: TGTGCCAGCAGTGAAGCTGGTCGGACCCGGCGCTTCTTT. It specifies CASSEAGRTRRFF.

Notes on this clone: Other nucleotide sequences in the sample specify the same CDR3. V is TRBV4-3 and J is TRBJ2-3; 11 bases agree with TRBD2. Germline V gene data show CDR1 as LGHNA and CDR2 as YSLEER. V lost 4 bases to trimming and J lost 0 bases; unmatched junction nucleotides: 3. This CDR3 has 16 amino acids. CDR3 residues: CASSRRLAGSTDTQYF. In DNA form, the CDR3 reads TGCGCCAGCAGCCGTCGACTAGCGGGGAGCACAGATACGCAGTATTTT.

The rearrangement links TRBV18 to TRBJ1-4, with a tentative D call TRBD1 (5 bases). The CDR3 contains 14 residues. Looked up from germline, CDR1 is KGHSH and CDR2 is LQKENI. V was pared by 3 bases and J by 8 bases, with 13 bases between. The CDR3 DNA sequence: TGTGCCAGCTCACCCGGGACTCGGCGCGAAAAACTGTTTTTT. Translation gives CASSPGTRREKLFF.